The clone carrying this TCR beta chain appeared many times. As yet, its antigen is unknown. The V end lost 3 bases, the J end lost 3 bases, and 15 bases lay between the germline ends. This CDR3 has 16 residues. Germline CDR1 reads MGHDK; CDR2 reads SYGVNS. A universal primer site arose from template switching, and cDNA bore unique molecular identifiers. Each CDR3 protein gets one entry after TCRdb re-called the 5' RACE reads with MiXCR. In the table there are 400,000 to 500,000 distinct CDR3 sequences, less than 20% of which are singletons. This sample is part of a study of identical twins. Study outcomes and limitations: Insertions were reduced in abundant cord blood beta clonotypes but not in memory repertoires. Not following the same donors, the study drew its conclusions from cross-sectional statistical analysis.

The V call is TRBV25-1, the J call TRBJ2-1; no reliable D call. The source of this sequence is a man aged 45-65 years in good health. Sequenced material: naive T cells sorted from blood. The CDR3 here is CASSEFGEPNYNEQFF. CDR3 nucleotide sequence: TGTGCCAGCAGTGAGTTTGGGGAACCAAACTACAATGAGCAGTTCTTC.